A selection of T cell receptor beta chains follows, all from one sample in a study of blood T cell repertoires in COVID-19. TCRdb's copy holds only in-frame clones and misses some; the assay was immunoSEQ multiplex PCR. Among some 290,000 clones listed, around 86% were seen once. Input material: peripheral blood. All receptors derive from a woman aged 60-75 years with active or convalescent COVID-19. Both conserved end residues are part of each CDR3. Fields, in order: D gene, CDR3 length, V gene, J gene, clone size, CDR3 DNA, CDR3 protein. A D gene is named only where the DNA matches it firmly. Some rows have no size entry. The others give once, few or many, or a class for an expanded clone.

.,14,TRBV7-3,TRBJ2-7,.,TGTGCCAGCAGTAGAGCGGAGATCTCCTACGAGCAGTACTTC,CASSRAEISYEQYF
.,11,TRBV18,TRBJ2-5,.,TGTGCCAGCTCACAGCTGGAGACCCAGTACTTC,CASSQLETQYF
.,14,TRBV3-1/TRBV3-2,TRBJ2-7,.,TGTGCCAGCAGCCAAGATCTAATGGGAGGCGAGCAGTACTTC,CASSQDLMGGEQYF
.,14,TRBV11-2,TRBJ2-2,once,TGTGCCACCCAGGGACTGTGGGGATCCGGGGAGCTGTTTTTT,CATQGLWGSGELFF
.,12,TRBV6-5,TRBJ1-1,.,TGTGCCAGCAGTAACCAGTTACCTGAAGCTTTCTTT,CASSNQLPEAFF
TRBD1,15,TRBV9,TRBJ2-1,once,TGTGCCAGCAGCGTAGGACAGGGGGCCTACAATGAGCAGTTCTTC,CASSVGQGAYNEQFF
.,14,TRBV2,TRBJ1-2,.,TGTGCCAGCAGTACCGAACAAAGAAACTATGGCTACACCTTC,CASSTEQRNYGYTF
.,12,TRBV7-9,TRBJ2-3,.,TGTGCCAGCAGGCCAGGGGAGGATACGCAGTATTTT,CASRPGEDTQYF
.,11,TRBV25-1,TRBJ1-5,.,TGTGCCAGCAGTGAAGGGGGACTCTGGCATTTT,CASSEGGLWHF
TRBD2,15,TRBV5-4,TRBJ2-3,.,TGTGCCAGCAGCCGGCTAGCGGGGGGCACAGATACGCAGTATTTT,CASSRLAGGTDTQYF
TRBD2,17,TRBV2,TRBJ2-5,.,TGTGCCAGCAGTGAGCAGGCAAGACTAGCGGCCTGGAAGACCCAGTACTTC,CASSEQARLAAWKTQYF
TRBD1,15,TRBV9,TRBJ1-1,.,TGTGCCAGCAGTTGGACAGGTGGGGAAATTGGTGAAGCTTTCTTT,CASSWTGGEIGEAFF
.,14,TRBV2,TRBJ1-5,.,TGTGCCAGCAGCCGGGGGGGTGGCAATCAGCCCCAGCATTTT,CASSRGGGNQPQHF
.,12,TRBV7-9,TRBJ2-7,.,TGTGCCAGCATCCAGGGACACTACGAGCAGTACTTC,CASIQGHYEQYF
TRBD1,14,TRBV19,TRBJ1-4,once,TGTGCCAGTAGCTTCTCAGGGGGCAAGGAAAAACTGTTTTTT,CASSFSGGKEKLFF
TRBD2,16,TRBV5-1,TRBJ2-3,.,TGCGCCAGCAGCTCCGGCGCGGGGGGACGCACAGATACGCAGTATTTT,CASSSGAGGRTDTQYF
TRBD1,15,TRBV27,TRBJ1-2,.,TGTGCCAGCAGTTTATGGGACAGGGCCTCTGAGGGCTACACCTTC,CASSLWDRASEGYTF
TRBD1,15,TRBV5-1,TRBJ1-1,once,TGCGCCAGCAGCTTGAAGGGGGCGAGGATCACTGAAGCTTTCTTT,CASSLKGARITEAFF
TRBD1,15,TRBV19,TRBJ1-2,.,TGTGCCAGTAGGAAAGGGACAGGGAGAAACTATGGCTACACCTTC,CASRKGTGRNYGYTF
.,15,TRBV4-1,TRBJ1-5,.,TGCGCCAGCAGCCAAGACACCCCGCGGAATCAGCCCCAGCATTTT,CASSQDTPRNQPQHF
TRBD1,16,TRBV6-2/TRBV6-3,TRBJ1-5,few,TGTGCCAGCAGTTACCCCGGACAGGGGAGCAATCAGCCCCAGCATTTT,CASSYPGQGSNQPQHF
.,14,TRBV3-1/TRBV3-2,TRBJ1-1,.,TGTGCCAGCAGCCAATTACAGGGGAACACTGAAGCTTTCTTT,CASSQLQGNTEAFF
TRBD2,15,TRBV30,TRBJ2-1,.,TGTGCCTGGAGTTCACTAGCGGGGTATCCGAATGAGCAGTTCTTC,CAWSSLAGYPNEQFF
TRBD1,14,TRBV6-5,TRBJ1-5,.,TGTGCCAGCCGACAGGGAACTAGCAATCAGCCCCAGCATTTT,CASRQGTSNQPQHF
TRBD2,19,TRBV3-1/TRBV3-2,TRBJ2-3,.,TGTGCCAGCAGCCAAGATCCCCCCGGGGCCAGCGGGGACGCAGATACGCAGTATTTT,CASSQDPPGASGDADTQYF
TRBD1,16,TRBV7-6,TRBJ1-4,few,TGTGCCAGCAGCTTATCCACAGGGGGCAGGGGTGAAAAACTGTTTTTT,CASSLSTGGRGEKLFF
TRBD2,17,TRBV25-1,TRBJ2-5,few,TGTGCCAGCAGTGAATATAGGGGCGGGGGGGCCCCCGAGACCCAGTACTTC,CASSEYRGGGAPETQYF
.,12,TRBV12-3/TRBV12-4,TRBJ1-3,.,TGTGCCAGCAGTTTGAGTGGAAACACCATATATTTT,CASSLSGNTIYF
TRBD1,15,TRBV5-1,TRBJ1-1,.,TGCGCCAGCAGCTTGGGGACAGGGGGGTACACTGAAGCTTTCTTT,CASSLGTGGYTEAFF
TRBD1,15,TRBV29-1,TRBJ1-4,.,TGCATCGTAGGGGGAGAACAGGGGAAGGTTGAAAAACTGTTTTTT,CIVGGEQGKVEKLFF
.,12,TRBV3-1/TRBV3-2,TRBJ2-7,once,TGTGCCAGCAGCCCCTTTGGGAGGGAGCAGTACTTC,CASSPFGREQYF
TRBD2,16,TRBV6-5,TRBJ2-7,.,TGTGCCAGCAGTTACTCGTGGCTAGCGGGCTTTTACGAGCAGTACTTC,CASSYSWLAGFYEQYF
.,16,TRBV4-3,TRBJ2-2,.,TGCGCCAGCAGCCAAGCCCGGGGGGCCGACCCCGGGGAGCTGTTTTTT,CASSQARGADPGELFF
TRBD1,16,TRBV6-4,TRBJ2-1,.,TGTGCCAGCAGTGTAGACAGGGCCGTCTCCTACAATGAGCAGTTCTTC,CASSVDRAVSYNEQFF
.,15,TRBV5-1,TRBJ2-3,.,TGCGCCAGCAGCTTGGGACTAGTTTCCATGGATACGCAGTATTTT,CASSLGLVSMDTQYF
.,13,TRBV3-1/TRBV3-2,TRBJ2-3,.,TGTGCCAGCAGCCCACCTCAGGGGACCGCGCAGTATTTT,CASSPPQGTAQYF
TRBD2,17,TRBV4-2,TRBJ2-3,.,TGTGCCAGCAGCCAAGAACCAACTAGCGGGGGCGCCGATACGCAGTATTTT,CASSQEPTSGGADTQYF
.,14,TRBV18,TRBJ1-1,.,TGTGCCAGCTCACCACCGCAGGGAATTCTTGAAGCTTTCTTT,CASSPPQGILEAFF
TRBD1,16,TRBV2,TRBJ1-3,.,TGTGCCAGCAGTGAACCCACGGACAGGGCAGGAAACACCATATATTTT,CASSEPTDRAGNTIYF
TRBD1,16,TRBV5-6,TRBJ2-1,.,TGTGCCAGCAGCTTGCAGCCGGGACAGGGGTTCGATGAGCAGTTCTTC,CASSLQPGQGFDEQFF
.,14,TRBV11-3,TRBJ2-7,once,TGTGCCAGCAGCTTAAACAGGATCGACTACGAGCAGTACTTC,CASSLNRIDYEQYF
TRBD2,15,TRBV5-5,TRBJ2-1,.,TGTGCCAGCAGCCCCGGGACTAGCTCCTACAATGAGCAGTTCTTC,CASSPGTSSYNEQFF
.,13,TRBV5-1,TRBJ1-1,.,TGCGCCAGCAGCCCGGACAGAGGGACTGAAGCTTTCTTT,CASSPDRGTEAFF
.,16,TRBV27,TRBJ1-1,.,TGTGCCAGCAGTTTATCGAACGGGGGTAGGAGAACTGAAGCTTTCTTT,CASSLSNGGRRTEAFF
.,14,TRBV9,TRBJ1-4,.,TGTGCCAGCAGCCCCGGGAATCTTAATGAAAAACTGTTTTTT,CASSPGNLNEKLFF
.,13,TRBV3-1/TRBV3-2,TRBJ2-7,.,TGTGCCAGCAACTCACAGGGTTCCTACGAGCAGTACTTC,CASNSQGSYEQYF
.,16,TRBV3-1/TRBV3-2,TRBJ2-7,.,TGTGCCAGCAGCCAAGTTCCGCAGGCCCAAACCTACGAGCAGTACTTC,CASSQVPQAQTYEQYF
TRBD2,16,TRBV2,TRBJ2-6,once,TGTGCCAGCAGTGGCGGGGGTTATTCTGGGGCCAACGTCCTGACTTTC,CASSGGGYSGANVLTF